One sample yielded the 25 T cell receptor beta chains listed below, sequenced in a study of beta chain features in type 1 diabetes. The antigens these receptors bind are not known. TCRB transcripts that were expressed got sequenced, as all of the isolated RNA had been reverse transcribed. The repertoire was sequenced with immunoSEQ multiplex PCR; TCRdb's copy has only in-frame clones and lacks some. The data hold over 650,000 clones, with over 13% observed a single time. Study-wide results and limits: Shorter TCRB CDR3s, moderately but significantly so, were found in Type 1 diabetes patients in all four CD4+ subsets.

Input material: naive CD4+ T cells from blood. These receptor sequences come from a man aged 18-30 years with type 1 diabetes.

The genes are TRBV5-4 and TRBJ2-1; D might be TRBD2 (5 bases). The CDR3 length is 15 residues. V gave up 5 bases and J gave up 0 bases, with 12 bases separating them. Germline loops: CDR1 SGHNT, CDR2 YYREEE (reference sequence). CDR3 nucleotide sequence: TGTGCCAGCAGTCCAGCGGCTAGCTCCTACAATGAGCAGTTCTTC. Protein: CASSPAASSYNEQFF.

The chain has TRBV5-1 and TRBJ2-3, with D perhaps TRBD1 (5 bases). The CDR3 has 15 amino acids. V shed 4 bases and J shed 2 bases, with 14 bases lying between them. Germline-derived CDR1 and CDR2 are SGHRS and YFSETQ. CDR3 loop: CASSQGSPHTDTQYF. CDR3 sequence (DNA): TGCGCCAGCAGCCAGGGTTCCCCTCACACAGATACGCAGTATTTT.

The J gene is TRBJ2-7, the V gene TRBV7-2, with 7 bases lining up with TRBD1. Germline assignment: CDR1 SGHTA and CDR2 FQGNSA. V gave up 2 bases and J gave up 6 bases; unmatched junction bases: 10. This CDR3 is 15 amino acids long. CDR3 residues: CASSLYTGEGVEQYF. DNA of the CDR3: TGTGCCAGCAGCTTATACACAGGGGAAGGGGTCGAGCAGTACTTC.

The J gene is TRBJ2-7, the V gene TRBV11-1; D unclear. This CDR3 contains 11 residues. The ends were cut back, 5 bases at V and 6 bases at J, with 8 bases in the middle. CDR1 and CDR2 (germline): SGHAT, FQDESV (reference sequence). Written as DNA, the CDR3 is TGTGCCAGCAGCGTTGGTAGCGAGCAGTACTTC. Protein sequence: CASSVGSEQYF.

The rearrangement uses TRBV4-3 and TRBJ1-1; 9 nucleotides line up with TRBD1. In germline, CDR1 is LGHNA, CDR2 YSLEER. This CDR3 has 14 amino acids. V dropped 4 bases and J dropped 5; count of bases not matched to a gene: 5. The CDR3 loop reads CASSLFDRGTEAFF. The DNA of the CDR3 is TGCGCCAGCAGCCTCTTTGACAGGGGGACTGAAGCTTTCTTT.

This clone was seen more than once but under ten times. This chain links TRBV7-9 with TRBJ2-4; D remains ambiguous. The CDR3 runs to 16 residues. Germline CDR1 SEHNR, CDR2 FQNEAQ (reference sequence). Trimming shortened V by 5 bases and J by 5 bases, and 19 bases separated the two germline ends. Here the CDR3 reads CASSPLRSQYQNIQYF. CDR3 nucleotides: TGTGCCAGCAGCCCCCTTCGCAGTCAGTACCAAAACATTCAGTACTTC.

This clone showed up just a few times. The sample contains more than one DNA sequence encoding this CDR3. This sequence joins TRBV5-4 and TRBJ2-7; no clear D gene. V was cut by 0 bases and J by 4 bases, with 2 bases left in between. Germline CDR1 is SGHNT and CDR2 is YYREEE (reference sequence). The CDR3 is made up of 11 amino acids. CDR3 in amino acids: CASSLEYEQYF. The CDR3 coding sequence is TGTGCCAGCAGCTTGGAGTACGAGCAGTACTTC. Combining the CDR3 with reference TRBV5-4 and TRBJ2-7 gives the whole variable domain ETGVTQSPTHLIKTRGQQVTLRCSSQSGHNTVSWYQQALGQGPQFIFQYYREEENGRGNFPPRFSGLQFPNYSSELNVNALELDDSALYLCASSLEYEQYFGPGTRLTVT.

The V and J genes are TRBV18 and TRBJ2-7, with D maybe TRBD1 (8 bases). Trimming removed 4 bases from V and 5 bases from J, with 15 bases in between. The CDR3 runs 14 residues. The V gene's germline CDR1 is KGHSH and CDR2 LQKENI. The CDR3 DNA sequence: TGTGCCAGCTCACTACGACAGGGGAGGGACGAGCAGTACTTC. Residues: CASSLRQGRDEQYF.

This clone has just a few counts. This chain joins TRBV19 and TRBJ2-2; a possible D gene is TRBD2 (5 bases). CDR1 is LNHDA and CDR2 is SQIVND in the germline V gene (reference sequence). The CDR3 is 17 amino acids. V was shortened by 3 bases and J by 2 bases, with 16 bases between the two germline ends. CDR3 sequence: CASSIGPSGFNTGELFF. The CDR3 region has the DNA TGTGCCAGTAGTATTGGTCCTTCGGGGTTCAACACCGGGGAGCTGTTTTTT. Filled out from reference TRBV19 and TRBJ2-2, the complete variable domain reads DGGITQSPKYLFRKEGQNVTLSCEQNLNHDAMYWYRQDPGQGLRLIYYSQIVNDFQKGDIAEGYSVSREKKESFPLTVTSAQKNPTAFYLCASSIGPSGFNTGELFFGEGSRLTVL.

The V and J genes are TRBV20-1 and TRBJ1-5; TRBD1 matches at 9 bases. This CDR3 spans 11 amino acids. V trimming: 3 bases; J trimming: 13 bases; junction bases outside the gene matches: 4. Germline assignment: CDR1 DFQATT and CDR2 SNEGSKA (reference sequence). Written as DNA, the CDR3 is TGCAGTGCTAGTACAGGGGGCTTACAGCATTTT. It yields the protein CSASTGGLQHF.

This clone has a handful of counts. The V and J genes are TRBV29-1 and TRBJ2-1, with D unresolved. Germline V gene data show CDR1 as SQVTM and CDR2 as ANQGSEA. The CDR3 extends over 13 amino acids. Trimming cost V 3 bases and J 0 bases, with 6 bases left between them. The CDR3, as DNA: TGCAGCGTTGAGTTAAGCTCCTACAATGAGCAGTTCTTC. Its protein is CSVELSSYNEQFF.

In this sample, this clone turned up a few times. Other DNA sequences within the sample encode an identical CDR3. The rearrangement uses TRBV7-9 and TRBJ2-3, with a tentative D call TRBD2 (6 bases). Germline-derived CDR1 and CDR2 are SEHNR and FQNEAQ (reference sequence). V was clipped by 4 bases and J by 6 bases, with 8 bases between them. This CDR3 has 12 residues. The CDR3 region is CASSSRGDTQYF. The CDR3 region has the DNA TGTGCCAGCAGCTCCCGGGGGGATACGCAGTATTTT.

In this sample, this clone turned up a few times. J is TRBJ2-7 and V is TRBV4-3; maybe TRBD1 (6 bases). Looked up from germline, CDR1 is LGHNA and CDR2 is YSLEER. Trimming took off 0 bases at V and 2 bases at J, with 11 bases between the two ends. The CDR3 extends over 15 amino acids. The CDR3 DNA reads TGCGCCAGCAGCCAAGATCCGGGACACCCCTACGAGCAGTACTTC. Residues: CASSQDPGHPYEQYF.

This clone was counted between two and nine times. The chain combines TRBV10-3 with TRBJ2-7, with unresolved D. V was clipped by 7 bases and J by 2 bases, with 15 bases between them. The CDR3 extends over 14 amino acids. Looked up from germline, CDR1 is ENHRY and CDR2 is SYGVKD. The CDR3 reads CAITESSHTYEQYF. CDR3 in DNA: TGTGCCATCACGGAGAGCTCTCATACCTACGAGCAGTACTTC.

The rearrangement joins TRBV7-2 to TRBJ1-2; D uncertain. The CDR3 contains 14 residues. Trimming took 1 base from V and 5 from J, leaving 11 bases between them. Germline-derived CDR1 and CDR2 are SGHTA and FQGNSA. CDR3 sequence reads: CASSLEGSGYGYTF. The CDR3 region has the DNA TGTGCCAGCAGCTTAGAGGGATCGGGATATGGCTACACCTTC. Supplemented by reference TRBV7-2 and TRBJ1-2, the full variable domain reads GAGVSQSPSNKVTEKGKDVELRCDPISGHTALYWYRQSLGQGLEFLIYFQGNSAPDKSGLPSDRFSAERTGGSVSTLTIQRTQQEDSAVYLCASSLEGSGYGYTFGSGTRLTVV.

A few counts support this clone. This chain connects TRBV9 to TRBJ2-3; weak D call: TRBD2 (6 bases). The CDR3 extends over 16 amino acids. Germline V gives CDR1 SGDLS, CDR2 YYNGEE. V lost 6 bases, J lost 2 bases, and 19 bases lay in between. The CDR3 region is CASTRVPGSPTDTQYF. CDR3 coding DNA: TGTGCCAGCACAAGGGTCCCCGGGAGTCCCACAGATACGCAGTATTTT.

This clone has only a few counts. Here the CDR3 reads CASSPRQDGTEAFF. The CDR3 DNA follows: TGTGCCAGCTCACCCCGACAGGACGGGACTGAAGCTTTCTTT. V and J are TRBV18 and TRBJ1-1; maybe TRBD1 (6 bases). The CDR3 length is 14 residues. CDR1 is KGHSH, CDR2 LQKENI, per germline. Trimming shortened V by 3 bases and J by 5 bases, and 13 bases separated the two germline ends.

The chain joins TRBV6-5 to TRBJ1-5, with a possible D match to TRBD1 (5 bases). This CDR3 region has 15 residues. The germline gives CDR1 MNHEY, CDR2 SVGAGI. The V end was cut by 4 bases, the J end by 7 bases, with 17 bases between. CDR3 sequence (DNA): TGTGCCAGCAGTTCCTCCGGGACGGCCACGCAGCCCCAGCATTTT. This translates into CASSSSGTATQPQHF.

CDR3: CASSLGAVAGARGEQFF. The CDR3 DNA follows: TGCGCCAGCAGCCTTGGGGCGGTAGCGGGGGCCCGAGGGGAGCAGTTCTTC. The chain links TRBV4-3 to TRBJ2-1; the match to TRBD2 covers 9 bases. Germline loops: CDR1 LGHNA, CDR2 YSLEER. Unmatched junction bases numbered 17, after V lost 4 bases and J lost 10 bases. This CDR3 contains 17 residues.

In this sample, this clone turned up a few times. V usage is TRBV28 and J usage is TRBJ2-5; D may be TRBD1 (5 bases). V was pared by 8 bases and J by 5 bases, with 15 bases between. Per germline, CDR1 MDHEN and CDR2 SYDVKM. The CDR3 totals 13 residues. The CDR3: CASGMVHRETQYF. CDR3 coding DNA: TGTGCCAGCGGGATGGTACACAGGGAGACCCAGTACTTC.

A few counts support this clone. The rearrangement uses TRBV2 and TRBJ2-1, with 7 bases identical to TRBD2. The CDR3 runs to 13 residues. Unmatched junction bases numbered 6, after V lost 8 bases and J lost 5 bases. Germline values: CDR1 SNHLY, CDR2 FYNNEI. CDR3 region: CASWGGSHNEQFF. As DNA, the CDR3 is TGTGCCAGCTGGGGCGGGAGCCACAATGAGCAGTTCTTC.

Only a few counts were recorded for this clone. The CDR3 DNA sequence: TGTGCCACCAGCTGGGGGGCTATCACTGAAGCTTTCTTT. Amino acid sequence: CATSWGAITEAFF. V and J are TRBV15 and TRBJ1-1; possible D gene TRBD1, 6 bases. The CDR3 has 13 amino acids. The germline gives CDR1 LNHNV, CDR2 YYDKDF (reference sequence). The ends were cut back, 5 bases at V and 4 bases at J, with 11 bases in the middle.

V is TRBV19 and J is TRBJ2-7; maybe TRBD2 (6 bases). CDR1 is LNHDA and CDR2 is SQIVND in the germline V gene (reference sequence). The CDR3 totals 13 residues. Trimming stripped 6 bases from V and 5 bases from J, with 14 bases between. CDR3 bases: TGTGCCAGTAGGAGACGGGGACTCGACGAGCAGTACTTC. This gives the protein CASRRRGLDEQYF.

This chain uses TRBV7-9 with TRBJ1-1; 7 nucleotides line up with TRBD1. The germline CDR1 and CDR2 sequences are SEHNR and FQNEAQ (reference sequence). This CDR3 region has 12 residues. V dropped 10 bases and J dropped 3; count of bases not matched to a gene: 5. CDR3 loop: CAITGDDTEAFF. In DNA, the CDR3 is TGTGCCATAACAGGGGACGACACTGAAGCTTTCTTT.

This clone came up a few times. The rearrangement links TRBV5-1 to TRBJ2-1; TRBD1 matches at 9 bases. This CDR3 has 14 amino acids. Per the germline V gene, CDR1 is SGHRS and CDR2 is YFSETQ. V was clipped by 4 bases and J by 7 bases; unmatched bases: 6. CDR3 region: CASSDPQGANEQFF. CDR3 DNA sequence: TGCGCCAGCAGCGACCCACAGGGGGCGAATGAGCAGTTCTTC.